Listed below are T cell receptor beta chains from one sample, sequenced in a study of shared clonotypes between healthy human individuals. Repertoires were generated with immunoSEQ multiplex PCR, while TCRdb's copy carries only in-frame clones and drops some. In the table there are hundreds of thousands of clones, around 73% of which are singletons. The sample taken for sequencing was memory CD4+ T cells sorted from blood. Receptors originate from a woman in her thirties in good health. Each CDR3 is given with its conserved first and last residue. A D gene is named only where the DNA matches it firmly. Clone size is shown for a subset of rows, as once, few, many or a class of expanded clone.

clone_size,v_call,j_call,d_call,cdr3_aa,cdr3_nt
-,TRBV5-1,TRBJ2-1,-,CASSLLGELSNEQFF,TGCGCCAGCAGCTTGTTGGGGGAGCTTAGCAATGAGCAGTTCTTC
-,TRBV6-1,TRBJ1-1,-,CASSELWDPGSGAFF,TGTGCCAGCAGTGAACTTTGGGACCCCGGGTCGGGAGCTTTCTTT
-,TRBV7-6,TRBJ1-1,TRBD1,CASSSRNIGQGATEAFF,TGTGCCAGCAGCTCCCGGAATATTGGACAGGGGGCGACTGAAGCTTTCTTT
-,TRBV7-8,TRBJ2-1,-,CASSLEELYRQFF,TGTGCCAGCAGCTTAGAGGAACTTTATAGGCAGTTCTTC
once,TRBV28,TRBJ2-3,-,CASSREGRTDTQYF,TGTGCCAGCAGTCGAGAGGGCCGGACAGATACGCAGTATTTT
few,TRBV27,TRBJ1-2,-,CASSSGEGGYTF,TGTGCCAGCAGTTCAGGGGAAGGTGGCTACACCTTC
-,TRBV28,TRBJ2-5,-,CASSLGMGQETQYF,TGTGCCAGCAGTTTAGGCATGGGGCAAGAGACCCAGTACTTC
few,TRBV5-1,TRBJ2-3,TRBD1,CASSISDRDMDTQYF,TGCGCCAGCAGCATTTCGGACAGGGATATGGATACGCAGTATTTT
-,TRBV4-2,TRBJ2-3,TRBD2,CASSQEERELGTDTQYF,TGTGCCAGCAGCCAAGAAGAGCGGGAATTAGGCACAGATACGCAGTATTTT
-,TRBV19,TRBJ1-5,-,CASRPGFSNQPQHF,TGTGCCAGTAGGCCCGGCTTTAGCAATCAGCCCCAGCATTTT
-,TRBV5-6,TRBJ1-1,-,CASSFDRNTEAFF,TGTGCCAGCAGCTTCGACAGAAACACTGAAGCTTTCTTT
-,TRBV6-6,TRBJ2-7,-,CASSQGITYEQYF,TGTGCCAGCAGTCAAGGGATCACCTACGAGCAGTACTTC
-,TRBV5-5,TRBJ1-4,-,CASSPGEIRGKEKLFF,TGTGCCAGCAGCCCGGGTGAGATAAGGGGTAAGGAAAAACTGTTTTTT
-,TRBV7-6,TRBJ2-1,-,CASSLRGYTYNEQFF,TGTGCCAGCAGCCTCAGGGGATATACCTACAATGAGCAGTTCTTC
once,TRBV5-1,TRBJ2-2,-,CASSLLASTGELFF,TGCGCCAGCAGTTTACTTGCGAGCACCGGGGAGCTGTTTTTT
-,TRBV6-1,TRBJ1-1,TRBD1,CASSELRATGRNTEAFF,TGTGCCAGCAGTGAACTCCGGGCGACAGGGCGGAACACTGAAGCTTTCTTT
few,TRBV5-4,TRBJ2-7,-,CASSLVPGDPYEQYF,TGTGCCAGCAGCTTGGTCCCGGGAGACCCCTACGAGCAGTACTTC
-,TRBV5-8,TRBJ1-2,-,CASSMGRSSYGYTF,TGTGCCAGCAGCATGGGACGCTCCTCCTATGGCTACACCTTC
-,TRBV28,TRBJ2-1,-,CASTYGYNEQFF,TGTGCCAGCACGTACGGCTACAATGAGCAGTTCTTC
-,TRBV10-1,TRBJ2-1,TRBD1,CASSESQGARNEQFF,TGCGCCAGCAGTGAGTCGCAGGGGGCTCGGAATGAGCAGTTCTTC
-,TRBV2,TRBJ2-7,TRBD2,CASHPAGIYEQYF,TGTGCCTCCCACCCAGCGGGGATCTACGAGCAGTACTTC
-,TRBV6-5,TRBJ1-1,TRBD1,CASKPGQEYTEAFF,TGTGCCAGCAAACCGGGACAGGAGTACACTGAAGCTTTCTTT
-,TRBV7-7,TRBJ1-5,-,CASSLTRGDSNQPQHF,TGTGCCAGCAGCTTAACCAGGGGAGATAGCAATCAGCCCCAGCATTTT
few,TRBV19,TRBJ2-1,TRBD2,CASSVTSGSTLNLRNEQFF,TGTGCCAGTAGTGTGACTAGCGGGAGTACTCTAAACCTTCGGAATGAGCAGTTCTTC
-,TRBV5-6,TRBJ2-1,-,CASSLHNFERSYNEQFF,TGTGCCAGCAGCTTGCATAACTTCGAACGCTCCTACAATGAGCAGTTCTTC
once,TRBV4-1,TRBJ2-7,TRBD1,CASSQVSGQGAYEQYF,TGCGCCAGCAGCCAAGTGTCCGGACAGGGGGCCTACGAGCAGTACTTC
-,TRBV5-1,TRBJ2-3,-,CASSLGWGTSTDTQYF,TGCGCCAGCAGCTTGGGATGGGGAACTAGCACAGATACGCAGTATTTT
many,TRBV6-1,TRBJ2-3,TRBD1,CASSGQGAPDTQYF,TGTGCCAGCAGTGGACAGGGGGCGCCAGATACGCAGTATTTT
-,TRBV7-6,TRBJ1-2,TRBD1,CASSSLQGAPFRGYTF,TGTGCCAGCAGCTCACTCCAGGGGGCCCCCTTTCGAGGCTACACCTTC
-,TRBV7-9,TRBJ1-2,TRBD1,CASRHPTRDRDGYTF,TGTGCCAGCAGACACCCCACCCGAGACAGGGATGGCTACACCTTC
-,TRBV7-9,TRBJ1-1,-,CASSLKGGLNTEAFF,TGTGCCAGCAGCTTAAAGGGGGGCTTGAACACTGAAGCTTTCTTT
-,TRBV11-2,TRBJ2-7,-,CASSQAGQYYEQYF,TGTGCCAGCAGCCAAGCCGGACAGTACTACGAGCAGTACTTC
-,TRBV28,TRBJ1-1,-,CASSPQISGVKGREAFF,TGTGCCAGCAGTCCGCAGATTTCAGGGGTAAAAGGACGGGAAGCTTTCTTT
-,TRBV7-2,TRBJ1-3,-,CASSPRGSSGNTIYF,TGTGCCAGCAGCCCCCGGGGAAGCTCTGGAAACACCATATATTTT
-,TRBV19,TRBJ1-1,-,CASTYIGGTEAFF,TGTGCCAGTACTTACATTGGGGGCACTGAAGCTTTCTTT
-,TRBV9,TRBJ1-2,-,CASSVDGQGGYTF,TGTGCCAGCAGCGTAGACGGCCAAGGGGGCTACACCTTC
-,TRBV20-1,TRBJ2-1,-,CSIASYNEQFF,TGCAGTATAGCCTCCTACAATGAGCAGTTCTTC
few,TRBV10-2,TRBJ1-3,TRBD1,CASSDQGAGNTIYF,TGCGCCAGCAGTGATCAGGGGGCTGGAAACACCATATATTTT
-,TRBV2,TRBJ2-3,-,CASSASSISDTQYF,TGTGCCAGCAGTGCTTCGTCTATTTCTGATACGCAGTATTTT
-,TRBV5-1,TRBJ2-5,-,CASSLVPAQETQYF,TGCGCCAGCAGCTTGGTTCCAGCCCAAGAGACCCAGTACTTC
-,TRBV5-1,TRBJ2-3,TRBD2,CASRTGGEPDTQYF,TGCGCCAGCCGGACCGGGGGGGAGCCAGATACGCAGTATTTT
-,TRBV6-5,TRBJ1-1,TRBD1,CASSLGQGDTEAFF,TGTGCCAGCAGTTTAGGTCAGGGGGACACTGAAGCTTTCTTT
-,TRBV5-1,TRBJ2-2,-,CASSFLSPNTGELFF,TGCGCCAGCAGCTTTTTATCCCCGAACACCGGGGAGCTGTTTTTT
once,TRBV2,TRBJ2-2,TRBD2,CASSSGLAGGNTGELFF,TGTGCCAGCAGTTCGGGACTAGCGGGAGGGAACACCGGGGAGCTGTTTTTT
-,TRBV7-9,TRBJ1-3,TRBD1,CASSLNPGQGSGNTIYF,TGTGCCAGCAGCCTAAACCCGGGACAGGGCTCTGGAAACACCATATATTTT
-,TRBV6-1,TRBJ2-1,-,CASSEWRGADNEQFF,TGTGCCAGCAGTGAATGGAGGGGCGCGGACAATGAGCAGTTCTTC
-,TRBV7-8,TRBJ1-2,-,CASSTFSPPGGYTF,TGTGCCAGCAGCACCTTTTCCCCCCCCGGTGGCTACACCTTC
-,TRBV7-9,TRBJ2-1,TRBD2,CASSLVSAGGPQFF,TGTGCCAGCAGCTTAGTTTCTGCGGGAGGGCCACAGTTCTTC
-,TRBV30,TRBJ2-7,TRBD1,CAWRGQGVNEQYF,TGTGCCTGGAGGGGACAGGGCGTAAACGAGCAGTACTTC
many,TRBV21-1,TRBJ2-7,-,CASTTGEIGGRSIYEQYF,TGTGCCAGCACTACAGGGGAAATTGGCGGGAGGTCTATCTACGAGCAGTACTTC
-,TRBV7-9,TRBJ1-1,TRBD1,CASSFDRAFGEAFF,TGTGCCAGCAGCTTCGACAGGGCTTTTGGTGAAGCTTTCTTT
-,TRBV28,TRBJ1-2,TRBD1,CASSPPGQGFGYTF,TGTGCCAGCAGCCCTCCGGGACAGGGGTTTGGCTACACCTTC
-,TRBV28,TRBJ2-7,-,CASSLSRGNYEQYF,TGTGCCAGCAGTTTATCTCGAGGGAACTACGAGCAGTACTTC
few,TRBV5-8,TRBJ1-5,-,CASSLMGGNGNQPQHF,TGTGCCAGCAGCTTGATGGGGGGGAACGGTAATCAGCCCCAGCATTTT
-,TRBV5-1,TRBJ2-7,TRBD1,CASGQGPYEQYF,TGCGCCAGTGGACAGGGTCCCTACGAGCAGTACTTC
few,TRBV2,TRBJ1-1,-,CASNRQVRAFF,TGTGCCAGCAACAGACAGGTTCGAGCTTTCTTT
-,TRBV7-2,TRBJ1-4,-,CASSSWGVTNEKLFF,TGTGCCAGCAGCTCTTGGGGAGTAACTAATGAAAAACTGTTTTTT
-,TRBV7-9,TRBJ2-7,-,CASSLMSGSSYEQYF,TGTGCCAGCAGCTTAATGAGCGGGTCATCCTACGAGCAGTACTTC
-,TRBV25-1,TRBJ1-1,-,CASSARGGNWAEAFF,TGTGCCAGCAGTGCCCGGGGGGGGAATTGGGCTGAAGCTTTCTTT
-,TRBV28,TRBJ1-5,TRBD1,CASSRNDRGGAQHF,TGTGCCAGCAGCCGGAACGACAGGGGGGGCGCCCAGCATTTT